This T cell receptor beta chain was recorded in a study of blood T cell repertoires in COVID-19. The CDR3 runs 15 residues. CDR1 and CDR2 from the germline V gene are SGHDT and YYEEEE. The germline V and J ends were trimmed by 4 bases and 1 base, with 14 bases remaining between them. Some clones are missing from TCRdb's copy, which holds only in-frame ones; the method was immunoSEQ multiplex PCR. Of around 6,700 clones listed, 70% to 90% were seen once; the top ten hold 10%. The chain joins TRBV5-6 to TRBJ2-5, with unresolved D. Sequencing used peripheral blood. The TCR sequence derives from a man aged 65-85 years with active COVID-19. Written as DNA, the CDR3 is TGTGCCAGCAGCGCCCCCAGGAAATCCCAAGAGACCCAGTACTTC. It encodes CASSAPRKSQETQYF.